Below, 20 T cell receptor beta chains from the same sample are listed, as sequenced in a study of T cell repertoires in cytomegalovirus infection. From the reads, TCRdb called clonotypes with MiXCR, one entry per CDR3 protein. The table records 200,000 to 250,000 distinct CDR3 sequences, 9% to 15% of them present only once. The sequencing input was PBMCs. All receptors derive from a human donor in good health (CMV status not recorded). Some clones in this sample may be carry-over from other donors' samples.

Ten or more counts support this clonotype. The V call is TRBV5-5, the J call TRBJ2-5; D may match TRBD1 or TRBD2 (5 bases each). Germline assignment: CDR1 SGHKS and CDR2 YYEKEE (reference sequence). Between the trimmed V and J ends, which lost 4 bases and 7 bases, there was a span of 17 bases. This CDR3 has 14 residues. The CDR3 DNA reads as TGTGCCAGCAGCCTCCTAGGGACCCCAGGGACCCAGTACTTC. It codes for CASSLLGTPGTQYF.

This clonotype came up once. The V and J genes are TRBV29-1 and TRBJ2-7, with TRBD1 matching 10 bases. Losses at the gene ends were 6 bases for V and 4 bases for J; bases not matched to a gene: 6. From germline, CDR1 is SQVTM and CDR2 ANQGSEA. The CDR3 has 13 amino acids. The CDR3: CSVRPGQGYEQYF. CDR3 nucleotide sequence: TGCAGCGTCCGACCGGGACAGGGGTACGAGCAGTACTTC.

The chain couples TRBV7-9 to TRBJ1-3; perhaps TRBD1 as D (5 bases). Trimming cost V 4 bases and J 2 bases, with 9 bases left between them. This CDR3 spans 14 amino acids. Germline assignment: CDR1 SEHNR and CDR2 FQNEAQ (reference sequence). The CDR3 region has the DNA TGTGCCAGCAGCTCCAGGGATCCTGGAAACACCATATATTTT. It encodes CASSSRDPGNTIYF.

The CDR3: CASSNAEQYF. The CDR3 nucleotides are TGTGCCAGCAGCAACGCGGAGCAGTACTTC. The gene calls are TRBV7-6 and TRBJ2-7, with D unresolved. V lost 5 bases and J lost 7, with 6 bases in between. This CDR3 contains 10 residues. CDR1 is SGHVS, CDR2 FNYEAQ, per germline.

The V call is TRBV19, the J call TRBJ1-5; D is possibly TRBD1 (6 bases). The CDR3 runs 14 residues. CDR1 and CDR2 (germline): LNHDA, SQIVND (reference sequence). V lost 5 bases, J lost 4 bases, and 12 bases lay in between. In nucleotides, the CDR3 is TGTGCCAGTAGTGCGGGACATGGGAATCAGCCCCAGCATTTT. Translating gives CASSAGHGNQPQHF. Combining the CDR3 with reference TRBV19 and TRBJ1-5 gives the whole variable domain DGGITQSPKYLFRKEGQNVTLSCEQNLNHDAMYWYRQDPGQGLRLIYYSQIVNDFQKGDIAEGYSVSREKKESFPLTVTSAQKNPTAFYLCASSAGHGNQPQHFGDGTRLSIL.

This clonotype occurred many times. This chain connects TRBV28 to TRBJ2-7; possibly TRBD1 for D (7 bases). This CDR3 comprises 15 residues. Trimming left V 4 bases short and J 2 bases short, with 15 bases between. Germline-derived CDR1 and CDR2 are MDHEN and SYDVKM. CDR3 sequence: CASSSRGQIPYEQYF. In DNA, the CDR3 is TGTGCCAGCAGTTCGCGGGGACAGATCCCCTACGAGCAGTACTTC.

The J gene is TRBJ2-7, the V gene TRBV10-2; D call uncertain. The CDR3 length is 14 residues. Trimming removed 2 bases from V and 2 bases from J, with 10 bases in between. Germline V CDR1 and CDR2: WSHSY, SAAADI. CDR3 nucleotides: TGCGCCAGCAGTGAGGGTGCCCCCCCCTACGAGCAGTACTTC. Its protein product is CASSEGAPPYEQYF.

As to this clonotype: The conserved phenylalanine or tryptophan normally closing the CDR3 is absent here, so this likely arose from a read error. The rearrangement links TRBV6-6 to TRBJ2-1; the match to TRBD2 covers 8 bases. With 5 bases clipped from V and 9 bases from J, the junction kept 12 bases outside the gene matches. The CDR3 is made up of 15 amino acids. Germline CDR1 is MNHNY and CDR2 is SVGAGI (reference sequence). CDR3 sequence (DNA): TGTGCCAGCAGTGGTCCCGGGACTAGTAACACTGAGCAGTTCTCC. Translated: CASSGPGTSNTEQFS.

This clonotype was observed many times. The chain is built from TRBV4-2 and TRBJ2-7; 7 nucleotides align to TRBD2. The V gene end was trimmed by 0 bases and the J gene end by 4 bases; junction bases not matched to a gene: 6. The CDR3 has 15 amino acids. Germline V gene sequence: CDR1 LGHNA, CDR2 YNFKEQ. CDR3 in amino acids: CASSQDGTSEYEQYF. The DNA for the CDR3 is TGTGCCAGCAGCCAAGATGGTACTAGCGAGTACGAGCAGTACTTC.

This sequence joins TRBV12-3 or TRBV12-4 and TRBJ1-3, with D possibly TRBD1 on 5 matching bases. The V and J ends lost 3 bases and 4 bases respectively, with 13 bases between them. The CDR3 totals 15 residues. As DNA, the CDR3 is TGTGCCAGCAGTTTGGGTCTACAGGACGGAAACACCATATATTTT. This codes for CASSLGLQDGNTIYF.

V and J are TRBV29-1 and TRBJ2-7; tentatively, D is TRBD2 (7 bases). Germline V gene lookup returns CDR1 SQVTM and CDR2 ANQGSEA. With 7 bases removed from V and 5 bases from J, the gap between germline ends came to 12 bases. The CDR3 runs to 11 residues. DNA for the CDR3: TGCAGCGGGGGGGGGGCCAACGAGCAGTACTTC. This sequence encodes CSGGGANEQYF.

This chain connects TRBV28 to TRBJ2-7, with TRBD1 matching over 10 bases. V lost 4 bases to trimming and J lost 1 base; unmatched junction nucleotides: 7. CDR1 is MDHEN, CDR2 SYDVKM, per germline. The CDR3 contains 16 residues. The CDR3, as DNA: TGTGCCAGCAGTTCTCCCCAGGGACAGGGGTCCTACGAGCAGTACTTC. This translates into CASSSPQGQGSYEQYF. The full variable domain, with the rest looked up from reference TRBV28 and TRBJ2-7, is DVKVTQSSRYLVKRTGEKVFLECVQDMDHENMFWYRQDPGLGLRLIYFSYDVKMKEKGDIPEGYSVSREKKERFSLILESASTNQTSMYLCASSSPQGQGSYEQYFGPGTRLTVT.

This clonotype was counted only a few times. This sequence joins TRBV29-1 and TRBJ1-4, with 8 bases that match TRBD1. Germline V gives CDR1 SQVTM, CDR2 ANQGSEA. Losses at the gene ends were 7 bases for V and 7 bases for J; bases not matched to a gene: 8. CDR3 length equals 13 residues. CDR3 DNA sequence: TGCAGCGCCCCGGACAGGGAGTCTGAAAAACTGTTTTTT. As protein: CSAPDRESEKLFF.

This clonotype was recorded a few times. This rearrangement joins TRBV12-3 or TRBV12-4 to TRBJ1-1; D perhaps matches TRBD1 (5 bases). V was clipped by 5 bases and J by 3 bases, with 13 bases between them. The CDR3 spans 14 residues. The CDR3 loop is CASSPARGYTEAFF. The CDR3 bases are TGTGCCAGCAGTCCAGCCCGGGGGTACACTGAAGCTTTCTTT.

This clonotype was counted between two and nine times. The CDR3 protein is CATSPGGTDTQYF. The CDR3 DNA reads as TGTGCCACCAGCCCAGGGGGGACAGATACGCAGTATTTT. V is TRBV15 and J is TRBJ2-3; D may be TRBD1 (7 bases). The V end lost 5 bases, the J end lost 3 bases, and 9 bases lay between the germline ends. This CDR3 has 13 residues. CDR1 is LNHNV and CDR2 is YYDKDF in the germline V gene (reference sequence).

This chain links TRBV29-1 with TRBJ2-3; D gene ambiguous. Germline values: CDR1 SQVTM, CDR2 ANQGSEA. Trimming cost V 7 bases and J 5 bases, with 10 bases left between them. The CDR3 sequence is 11 residues long. Here the CDR3 reads CSAAVGDTQYF. The CDR3 DNA is TGCAGCGCCGCGGTGGGAGATACGCAGTATTTT.

This chain connects TRBV5-6 to TRBJ2-7, with D maybe TRBD2 (5 bases). Trimming removed 4 bases from V and 1 base from J, with 6 bases in between. Per the germline V gene, CDR1 is SGHDT and CDR2 is YYEEEE. The CDR3 spans 12 residues. The CDR3 loop is CASSRRSYEQYF. CDR3 DNA sequence: TGTGCCAGCAGCCGGAGGTCCTACGAGCAGTACTTC.

There are many counts of this clonotype. CDR3 in DNA: TGTGCCAGCAGAGGGACAACTAGCACAGATACGCAGTATTTT. Protein: CASRGTTSTDTQYF. The J gene is TRBJ2-3, the V gene TRBV6-2 or TRBV6-3, with a possible D match to TRBD1 (6 bases). The CDR3 consists of 14 residues. Germline loops: CDR1 MNHEY, CDR2 SVGEGT. Between the trimmed V and J ends, which lost 6 bases and 0 bases, there was a span of 10 bases.

This clonotype showed up many times. In nucleotides, the CDR3 is TGTGCCAGCAGCCACCGACTAGAATCGCTCCATGAGCAGTTCTTC. It encodes CASSHRLESLHEQFF. The chain uses TRBV6-2 or TRBV6-3 and TRBJ2-1; weak D call: TRBD2 (6 bases). The V end was cut by 6 bases, the J end by 8 bases, with 20 bases between. The V gene's germline CDR1 is MNHEY and CDR2 SVGEGT. This CDR3 comprises 15 residues.

This clonotype was observed a handful of times. The J gene is TRBJ2-5, the V gene TRBV5-1; 11 nucleotides match TRBD1. There are 16 residues in the CDR3. Germline values: CDR1 SGHRS, CDR2 YFSETQ. Trimming cost V 4 bases and J 5 bases; bases outside gene matches: 10. The CDR3 DNA is TGCGCCAGCAGCGTTGGACAGGGGGCTGTTTCGGAGACCCAGTACTTC. Its protein product is CASSVGQGAVSETQYF.